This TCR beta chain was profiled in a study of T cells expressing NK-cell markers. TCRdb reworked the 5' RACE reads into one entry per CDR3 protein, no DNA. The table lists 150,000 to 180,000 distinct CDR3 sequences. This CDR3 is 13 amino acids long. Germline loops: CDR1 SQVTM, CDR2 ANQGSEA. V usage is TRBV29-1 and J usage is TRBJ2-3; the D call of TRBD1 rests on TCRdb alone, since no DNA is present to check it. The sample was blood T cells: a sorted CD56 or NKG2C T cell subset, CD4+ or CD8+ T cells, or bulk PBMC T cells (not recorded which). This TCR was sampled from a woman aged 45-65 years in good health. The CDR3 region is CSVESQGRDTQYF.